This T cell receptor beta chain stems from a study of blood T cells in healthy people across ages (dated by TCRdb to between 2015 and 2017). Context from the whole study: In model experiments, template switching captured about one uniquely barcoded TCR beta cDNA molecule for every two T cells. Age-related changes in TCR beta repertoire diversity were measured in the study by deep sequencing normalized with unique cDNA molecular identifiers. The donors were split into four age groups: young (average around 15 years), middle-aged (around 37), aged (about 62) and long-lived (more than 80). To avoid experimental bias, donors of different ages were spread randomly across the sequencing lanes. Two additional independent replicas of 1 million unique cDNA reads from the same blood draw were analyzed for two donors (one aged 18 to 30 and one aged 80 or older).

The paper as a whole reports these results and caveats: The percentage of naive T cells measured by flow cytometry correlated strongly with observed TCR beta diversity. Estimates of total diversity from one million sequenced T cells were regarded as lower bounds and underestimates. Conclusive comparison of naive and antigen-experienced compartments was prevented by the profiling of bulk unsorted PBMCs. As age increased, observed TCR beta diversity per million T cells dropped in a roughly linear way, and a significant reduction was already evident by age roughly 36. Compared with the aged group, more naive CD4+ T cells, fewer expanded clones and increased TCR diversity were shown by the long-lived group, suggesting age selection. The CMV infection status of donors was not known, potentially confounding age-related changes in expanded clonotypes.

The CDR3 contains 16 residues, cysteine and phenylalanine counted. Of all the DNA, just the CDR3 is kept, 48 bases in frame from base 1. Between the V and J ends, shortened by 5 bases and 6 bases respectively, the junction contains 22 bases. To note about this clonotype: Its target antigen remains unknown. A much larger clonotype is one base distant, so this may be a read error.

The method behind the library was 5' RACE. Sequenced on an Illumina HiSeq 2500. A second PCR of about 6 to 11 cycles was performed with a sample-barcoded 5' primer and a J-beta primer mix. A unique molecular identifier was introduced onto each TCR beta cDNA molecule by a template-switch 5' adaptor carrying 12 random nucleotides. At least 2.5 million CDR3-containing paired-end reads were obtained from each sample. All of the RNA was converted into first-strand cDNA using the Mint cDNA synthesis kit, with a TRBC-specific oligonucleotide serving as the primer. Following uracil-DNA glycosylase treatment, a first 18-cycle PCR with universal primers M1SS and BC2_uni_R was performed on all cDNA. In the source study's methods: For normalization, 1 million high-quality reads, each with a distinct molecular identifier, were randomly selected from each sample. Instead of being binned into consensus sequences, reads with shared molecular identifiers were discarded. MiTCR, set to a Q25 quality threshold and the strictest error-elimination algorithm, was used for CDR3 identification, clonotype clustering and error correction. A nonparametric unseen species model with Euler transformation was used to estimate a lower bound on total TCR beta diversity. TCRdb ran its own pipeline on the public reads, namely fastp trimming at Q25 and MiXCR clone calling, and kept in-frame beta chains. Entries that share a CDR3 protein sequence are merged under the most common genes and DNA. The V and J calls follow TCRdb's processing rather than the paper's. The sample data list 650,000 to 1,000,000 distinct CDR3 sequences, and 30% to 45% of these were observed just once. The ten largest account for 10% to 15% of the sample.

Donors were about 36 systemically healthy Caucasian individuals from Russia aged roughly 6 to 95 years. Roughly 9 milliliters of peripheral blood were drawn from each donor into EDTA-treated Vacutainer tubes. PBMCs were isolated by Ficoll-Paque density-gradient centrifugation, with at least 6.5 million obtained per sample. Trizol reagent was used to extract total RNA from PBMCs, with at least 6 micrograms per sample. The percentages of naive CD45RAhigh/CD27high T cells were determined by flow cytometry on a PBMC aliquot from every donor. The chain is made from TRBV12-3 or TRBV12-4 and TRBJ1-2; TRBD1 is a weak D gene call, 6 bases matching. The sequence derives from a man younger than 35 in good health. What was sequenced was blood. The nucleotide sequence reads TGTGCCAGCAGTCACTCTACCTACAGGGAAGAGGATGGCTACACCTTC. Translated, it reads CASSHSTYREEDGYTF.